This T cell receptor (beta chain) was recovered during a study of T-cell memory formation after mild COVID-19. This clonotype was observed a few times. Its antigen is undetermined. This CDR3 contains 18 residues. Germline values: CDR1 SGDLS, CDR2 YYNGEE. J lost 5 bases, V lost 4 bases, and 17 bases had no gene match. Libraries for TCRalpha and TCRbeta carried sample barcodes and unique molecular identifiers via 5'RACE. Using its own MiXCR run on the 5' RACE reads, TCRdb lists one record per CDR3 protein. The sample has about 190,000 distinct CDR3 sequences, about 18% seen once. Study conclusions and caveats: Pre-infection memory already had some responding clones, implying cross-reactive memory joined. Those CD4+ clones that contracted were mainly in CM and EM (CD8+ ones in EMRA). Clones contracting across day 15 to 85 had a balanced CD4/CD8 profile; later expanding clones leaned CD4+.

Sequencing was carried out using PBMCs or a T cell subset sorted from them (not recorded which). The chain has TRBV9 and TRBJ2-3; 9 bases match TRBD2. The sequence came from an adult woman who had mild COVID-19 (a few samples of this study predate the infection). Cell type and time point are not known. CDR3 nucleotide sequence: TGTGCCAGCAGCTCGAGAGGGGCCGGCGGGGGGGCCGGAGATACGCAGTATTTT. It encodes CASSSRGAGGGAGDTQYF. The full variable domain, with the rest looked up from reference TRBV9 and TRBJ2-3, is DSGVTQTPKHLITATGQRVTLRCSPRSGDLSVYWYQQSLDQGLQFLIQYYNGEERAKGNILERFSAQQFPDLHSELNLSSLELGDSALYFCASSSRGAGGGAGDTQYFGPGTRLTVL.